The clone carrying this T cell receptor (beta chain) has only a few counts. Across 24 US areas, participants ranged in age from about 18 to 90 years. Researchers sorted participants into cohorts using their self-reported clinical history. Before being deemed recovered, Cohort 3 donors had two negative PCRs, clearance, or symptom resolution. The sample originates from a study of blood T cell repertoires in COVID-19. Study as a whole: T cells, B-cell-depleted T cells, or PBMCs supplied cDNA or gDNA.

CDR1 is WNHNN and CDR2 is SYGVQD in the germline V gene (reference sequence). V was shortened by 0 bases and J by 6 bases, with 8 bases between the two germline ends. The CDR3 has 13 amino acids. Sequencing was performed with immunoSEQ multiplex PCR; in TCRdb, only in-frame clones are kept and a portion is missing. Of some 430,000 clones in the sample, about 90% were seen once. This sequence originates from a man younger than 35 who had recovered from COVID-19. The sequenced material came from PBMCs or T cells enriched from blood (not recorded which). The V call is TRBV10-1, the J call TRBJ1-1; D call uncertain. The CDR3 region has the DNA TGCGCCAGCAGTGAGTCGAGTAACCCTGAAGCTTTCTTT. Protein sequence: CASSESSNPEAFF.